This TCR beta chain originates from a study of T cells in Graves' hyperthyroidism and ophthalmopathy. The source material, RNA transcripts, was used to amplify TCR beta CDR3 regions. A set of HTBI primers served as the primers for a first-round RT-PCR of the TCR CDR3. MiXCR, applied by TCRdb to the multiplex PCR reads, yields one record per CDR3 protein. The table has under 400,000 distinct CDR3 sequences, around 14% seen once. This CDR3 region has 19 residues. Per the germline V gene, CDR1 is SGHAT and CDR2 is FQNNGV. On this clonotype: The antigen remains undetermined. Germline is not matched at one junction end, which may reflect a read error.

Broader study findings: Ophthalmopathy stood apart from stable hyperthyroidism in a 13 V-J model.

Patients aged 18 to 65 had newly diagnosed hyperthyroidism lasting under 2 months. Each 10 ml fresh peripheral blood draw supplied the PBMCs. This receptor was identified in a woman between 18 and 29 years old with Graves' hyperthyroidism that later progressed to Graves' ophthalmopathy. The chain employs TRBV11-2 and TRBJ2-1; D not certain. The material sequenced was blood. Here the CDR3 reads CASSFLPDPHKSSYNEPFF. Here the CDR3 DNA reads TGTGCCAGCAGCTTCCTACCTGACCCACATAAGTCCTCCTACAATGAGCCGTTCTTC. Variable domain in full (rest from reference TRBV11-2 and TRBJ2-1): EAGVAQSPRYKIIEKRQSVAFWCNPISGHATLYWYQQILGQGPKLLIQFQNNGVVDDSQLPKDRFSAERLKGVDSTLKIQPAKLEDSAVYLCASSFLPDPHKSSYNEPFFGPGTRLTVL.